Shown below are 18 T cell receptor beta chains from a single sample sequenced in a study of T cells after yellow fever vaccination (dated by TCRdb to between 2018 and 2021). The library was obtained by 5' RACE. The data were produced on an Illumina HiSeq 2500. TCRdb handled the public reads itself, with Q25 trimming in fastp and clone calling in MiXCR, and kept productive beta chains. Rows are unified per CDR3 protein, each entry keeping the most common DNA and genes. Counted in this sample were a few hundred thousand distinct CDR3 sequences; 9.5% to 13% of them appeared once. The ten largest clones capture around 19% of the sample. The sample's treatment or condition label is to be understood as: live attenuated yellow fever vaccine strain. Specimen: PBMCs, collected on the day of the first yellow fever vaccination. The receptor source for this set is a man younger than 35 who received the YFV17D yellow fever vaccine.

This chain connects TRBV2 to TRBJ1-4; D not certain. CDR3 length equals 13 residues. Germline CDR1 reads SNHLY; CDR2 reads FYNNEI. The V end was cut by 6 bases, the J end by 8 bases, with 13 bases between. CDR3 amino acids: CASSRPEQEKLFF. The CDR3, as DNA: TGTGCCAGCAGCCGACCGGAGCAGGAAAAACTGTTTTTT.

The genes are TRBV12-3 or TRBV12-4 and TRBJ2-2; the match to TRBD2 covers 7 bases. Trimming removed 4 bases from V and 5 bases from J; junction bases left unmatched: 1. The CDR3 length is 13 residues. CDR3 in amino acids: CASSWGGTGELFF. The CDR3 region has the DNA TGTGCCAGCAGTTGGGGAGGGACCGGGGAGCTGTTTTTT.

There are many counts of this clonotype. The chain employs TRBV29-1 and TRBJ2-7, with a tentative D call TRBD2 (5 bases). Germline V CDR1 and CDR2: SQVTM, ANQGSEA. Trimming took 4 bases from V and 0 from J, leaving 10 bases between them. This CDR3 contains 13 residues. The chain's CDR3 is CSVVSASSYEQYV. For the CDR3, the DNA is TGCAGCGTTGTTAGCGCAAGCTCCTACGAGCAGTACGTC.

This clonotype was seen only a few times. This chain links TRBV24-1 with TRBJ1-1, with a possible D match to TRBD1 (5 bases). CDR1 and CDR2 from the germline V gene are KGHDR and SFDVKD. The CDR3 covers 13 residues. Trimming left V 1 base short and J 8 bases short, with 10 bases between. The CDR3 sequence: CATSDLEGEEAFF. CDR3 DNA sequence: TGTGCCACCAGTGATTTAGAAGGGGAGGAAGCTTTCTTT.

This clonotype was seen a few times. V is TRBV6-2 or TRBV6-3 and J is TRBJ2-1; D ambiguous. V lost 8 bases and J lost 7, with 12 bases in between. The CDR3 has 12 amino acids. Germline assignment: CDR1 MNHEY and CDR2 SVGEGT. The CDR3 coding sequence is TGTGCCAGCGGCCGCCTGAGGAATGAGCAGTTCTTC. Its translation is CASGRLRNEQFF.

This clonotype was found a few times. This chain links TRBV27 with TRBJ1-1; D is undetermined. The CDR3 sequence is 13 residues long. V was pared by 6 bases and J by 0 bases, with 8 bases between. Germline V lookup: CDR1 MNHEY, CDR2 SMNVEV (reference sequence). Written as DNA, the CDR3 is TGTGCCAGCAGCTCAGAGTTGAACACTGAAGCTTTCTTT. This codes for CASSSELNTEAFF.

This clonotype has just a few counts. CDR3 nucleotides: TGTGCCAGCAGCCAGGGACAGGGACAGGGCTACACCTTC. It yields the protein CASSQGQGQGYTF. The rearrangement links TRBV3-1 to TRBJ1-2; 9 bases line up with TRBD1. The CDR3 extends over 13 amino acids. Looked up from germline, CDR1 is LGHDT and CDR2 is YNNKEL (reference sequence). Trimming took 3 bases from V and 8 from J; bases not matched to a gene: 4.

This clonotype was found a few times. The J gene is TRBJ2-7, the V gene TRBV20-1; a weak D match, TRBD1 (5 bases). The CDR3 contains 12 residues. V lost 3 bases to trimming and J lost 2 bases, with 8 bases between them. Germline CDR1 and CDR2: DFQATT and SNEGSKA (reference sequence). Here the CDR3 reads CSARGPTYEQYF. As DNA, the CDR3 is TGCAGTGCTAGGGGGCCGACCTACGAGCAGTACTTC.

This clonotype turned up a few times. The DNA for the CDR3 is TGTGCCAGCAGACCCGGGACAGTCTCCTACAATGAGCAGTTCTTC. Translation: CASRPGTVSYNEQFF. J is TRBJ2-1 and V is TRBV27, with 7 bases identical to TRBD1. This CDR3 is built from 15 residues. CDR1 MNHEY and CDR2 SMNVEV come from the germline V gene (reference sequence). J was trimmed by 0 bases and V by 6 bases; bases with no gene match: 5.

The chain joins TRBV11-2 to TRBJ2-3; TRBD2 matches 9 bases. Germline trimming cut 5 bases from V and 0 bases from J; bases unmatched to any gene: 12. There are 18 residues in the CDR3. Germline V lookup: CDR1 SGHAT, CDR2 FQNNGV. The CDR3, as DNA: TGTGCCAGCAGCCTAACCGCATTAGCGGGGGCCAGCACAGATACGCAGTATTTT. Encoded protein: CASSLTALAGASTDTQYF.

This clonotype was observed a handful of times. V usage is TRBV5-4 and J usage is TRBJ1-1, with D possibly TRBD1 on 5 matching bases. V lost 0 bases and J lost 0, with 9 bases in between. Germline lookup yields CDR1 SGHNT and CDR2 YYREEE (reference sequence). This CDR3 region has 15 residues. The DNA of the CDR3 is TGTGCCAGCAGCTTGGCCGGACAAATGAACACTGAAGCTTTCTTT. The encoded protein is CASSLAGQMNTEAFF. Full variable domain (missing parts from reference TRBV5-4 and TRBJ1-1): ETGVTQSPTHLIKTRGQQVTLRCSSQSGHNTVSWYQQALGQGPQFIFQYYREEENGRGNFPPRFSGLQFPNYSSELNVNALELDDSALYLCASSLAGQMNTEAFFGQGTRLTVV.

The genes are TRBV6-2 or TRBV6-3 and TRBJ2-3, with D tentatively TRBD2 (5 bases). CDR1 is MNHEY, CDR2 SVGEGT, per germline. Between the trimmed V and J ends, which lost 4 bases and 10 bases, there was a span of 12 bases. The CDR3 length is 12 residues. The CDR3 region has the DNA TGTGCCAGCAGTTCGAACGGCGGGTCGCAGTATTTT. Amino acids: CASSSNGGSQYF.

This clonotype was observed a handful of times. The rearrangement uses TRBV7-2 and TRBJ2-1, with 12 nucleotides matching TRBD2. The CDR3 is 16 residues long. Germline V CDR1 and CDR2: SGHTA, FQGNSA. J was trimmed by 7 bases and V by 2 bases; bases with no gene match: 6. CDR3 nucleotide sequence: TGTGCCAGCAGCTTATCTAGCGGGGGGGCGCAGAATGAGCAGTTCTTC. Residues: CASSLSSGGAQNEQFF. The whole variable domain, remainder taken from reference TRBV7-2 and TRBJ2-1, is GAGVSQSPSNKVTEKGKDVELRCDPISGHTALYWYRQSLGQGLEFLIYFQGNSAPDKSGLPSDRFSAERTGGSVSTLTIQRTQQEDSAVYLCASSLSSGGAQNEQFFGPGTRLTVL.

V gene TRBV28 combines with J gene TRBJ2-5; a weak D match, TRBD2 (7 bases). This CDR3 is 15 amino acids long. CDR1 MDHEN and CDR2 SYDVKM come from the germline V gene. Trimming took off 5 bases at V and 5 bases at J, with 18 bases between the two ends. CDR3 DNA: TGTGCCAGCAGTGCTGGCGGGGGCCTACGGGAGACCCAGTACTTC. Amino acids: CASSAGGGLRETQYF. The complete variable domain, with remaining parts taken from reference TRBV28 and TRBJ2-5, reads DVKVTQSSRYLVKRTGEKVFLECVQDMDHENMFWYRQDPGLGLRLIYFSYDVKMKEKGDIPEGYSVSREKKERFSLILESASTNQTSMYLCASSAGGGLRETQYFGPGTRLLVL.

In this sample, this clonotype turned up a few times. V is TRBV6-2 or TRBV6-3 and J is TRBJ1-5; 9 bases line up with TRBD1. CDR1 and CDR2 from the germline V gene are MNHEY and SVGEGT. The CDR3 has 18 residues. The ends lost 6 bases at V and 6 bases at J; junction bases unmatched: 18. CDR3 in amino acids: CASRGPGTGIQGRQPQHF. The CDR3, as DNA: TGTGCCAGCAGAGGACCCGGGACAGGGATCCAGGGCCGTCAGCCCCAGCATTTT.

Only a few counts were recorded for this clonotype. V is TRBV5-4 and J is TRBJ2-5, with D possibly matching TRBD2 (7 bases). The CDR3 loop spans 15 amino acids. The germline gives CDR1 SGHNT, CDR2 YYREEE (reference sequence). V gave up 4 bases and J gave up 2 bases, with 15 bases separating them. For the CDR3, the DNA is TGTGCCAGCAGCCTACAGGGACTAACGCAAGAGACCCAGTACTTC. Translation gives CASSLQGLTQETQYF.

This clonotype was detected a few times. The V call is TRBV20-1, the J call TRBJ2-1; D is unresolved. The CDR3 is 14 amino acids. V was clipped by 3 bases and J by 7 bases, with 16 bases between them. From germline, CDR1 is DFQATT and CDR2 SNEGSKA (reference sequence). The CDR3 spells CSASASIDKNEQFF. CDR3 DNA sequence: TGCAGTGCTAGTGCGAGCATCGATAAAAATGAGCAGTTCTTC.

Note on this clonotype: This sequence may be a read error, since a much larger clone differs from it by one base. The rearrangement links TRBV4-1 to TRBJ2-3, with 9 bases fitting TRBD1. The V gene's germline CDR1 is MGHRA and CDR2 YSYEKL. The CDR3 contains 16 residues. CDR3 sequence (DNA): TGCGCCACCAGCCACCGAGGACAGGGGCTTGGAGATACGCAGTATTTT. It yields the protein CATSHRGQGLGDTQYF.